Listed below are T cell receptor beta chains from one sample, sequenced in a study of radiotherapy plus CTLA-4 blockade in lung cancer. Here immunoSEQ multiplex PCR was the method, and the copy in TCRdb shows in-frame clones only, minus some. The repertoire holds fewer than 150,000 clones, about 77% seen once, with 4.5% to 5.5% in the top ten. The sequencing here drew on peripheral blood, taken from a patient treated with radiotherapy plus ipilimumab. Receptors originate from a human donor with non-small cell lung cancer who had a partial response to radiotherapy plus ipilimumab. Both conserved end residues are part of each CDR3.

V gene: TRBV15; J gene: TRBJ1-1; CDR3 protein: CATSSDTRRAFF
V gene: TRBV5-6; J gene: TRBJ2-1; CDR3 protein: CASSPGVSSYNEQFF
V gene: TRBV4-1; J gene: TRBJ1-1; CDR3 protein: CASSQMGQGLGEAFF
V gene: TRBV6-4; J gene: TRBJ1-2; CDR3 protein: CASSDSTGGYYGYTF
V gene: TRBV9; J gene: TRBJ2-2; CDR3 protein: CASSVEGLSTGELFF
V gene: TRBV7-8; J gene: TRBJ2-5; CDR3 protein: CASSLAPLAQETQYF
V gene: TRBV28; J gene: TRBJ2-1; CDR3 protein: CASLQPGRSSEWFF
V gene: TRBV28; J gene: TRBJ1-2; CDR3 protein: CASSNPYGYTF
V gene: TRBV19; J gene: TRBJ2-5; CDR3 protein: CASSHPQETQYF
V gene: TRBV5-6; J gene: TRBJ2-7; CDR3 protein: CASSLSWSMSGSLYEQYF
V gene: TRBV20-1; J gene: TRBJ1-2; CDR3 protein: CSASNSYGYTF
V gene: TRBV30; J gene: TRBJ1-6; CDR3 protein: CAWSGRPIYNSPLHF